Many counts were recorded for the clone carrying this T cell receptor (beta chain). TCRdb processed the RT-PCR reads anew with MiXCR; each CDR3 protein has one entry. Here the sample spans about 680,000 distinct CDR3 sequences, around 14% being singletons. Trimming removed 3 bases from V and 6 bases from J, with 11 bases in between. The CDR3 has 14 amino acids. Sequencing was performed on memory CD4+ T cells from blood. The rearrangement uses TRBV12-3 or TRBV12-4 and TRBJ1-4; D is unresolved. This receptor was obtained from a female donor in good health, serving as a healthy control. CDR3 amino acids: CASSFETPDEKLFF. In nucleotides, the CDR3 is TGTGCCAGCAGTTTCGAGACACCTGATGAAAAACTGTTTTTT.